This T cell receptor (beta chain) was identified in a study of cytotoxic CD8 clonotypes in ibrutinib-treated CLL. As for the study in general: The cohort had about 10 relapsed/refractory and over 14 treatment-naive patients, 17 IGHV unmutated. Mean per-sample yields comprised around 230,000 productive templates and around 92,000 productive rearrangements.

A note on this clone: Its antigen is still unknown.

Study results and caveats: Relative to age-matched healthy donors, clonality at baseline was higher, and it tracked circulating CD8+ T-cell counts.

This table comes from immunoSEQ multiplex PCR, and its TCRdb copy is limited to in-frame clones, with some not included. This sample has roughly 200,000 clones, with 75% to 80% found just once. The CDR3 extends over 14 amino acids. CDR1 MGHRA and CDR2 YSYEKL come from the germline V gene. The V gene end was trimmed by 2 bases and the J gene end by 2 bases; junction bases not matched to a gene: 1. Here the sequenced sample was PBMCs, taken after 12 months of ibrutinib treatment. This sequence joins TRBV4-1 and TRBJ2-5; 8 bases agree with TRBD2. This TCR was sampled from a human donor with chronic lymphocytic leukemia. This CDR3 is CASSQSGGQETQYF. CDR3 DNA sequence: TGCGCCAGCAGCCAATCGGGAGGGCAAGAGACCCAGTACTTC.